This record covers a single T cell receptor beta chain. There is no known antigen for this receptor. No much larger clonotype is one base removed from it; base qualities were not supplied. The library was built by means of multiplex PCR. Sequencing took place on an Illumina HiSeq 2500. TCRbeta libraries were constructed through three rounds of nested PCR with primers (Table S4) according to protocols adapted from ARM-PCR. Before sequencing, PCR products of 200-500 bp were excised from the gel and purified with the QIAquick gel extraction kit. Per the authors' processing: Reads were cleaned with Trimmomatic, merged with FLASH into complete CDR3 sequences, and assigned to V(D)J germline segments with MiTCR. Clonal diversity was computed as the inverse Simpson's index with VDJtools. In-frame sequences without a premature stop codon were defined as productive reads. TCRdb passed the public sequencing reads through fastp at Q25 and MiXCR, retaining productive beta sequences. CDR3 protein sequences are deduplicated, and each keeps its most common genes and DNA. The V and J calls, along with clone size, are taken from TCRdb and not from the paper's own processing. Here the sample has 120,000 or so distinct CDR3 sequences; approximately 71% occur a single time. The ten largest clones take up roughly 13% of the sample.

This entry belongs to a study of tumor and adjacent non-tumor tissue in lung cancer (dated by TCRdb to the late 2010s). Regarding the study in general: Patients with adenocarcinoma (about 12), squamous cell carcinoma (2) and small cell lung cancer (1) were included in the cohort. Among the 15 or so patients, ages ranged from roughly 31 to 85 years, around 10 were men and 5 were women, and disease was TNM stage I to III. A total of approximately 130,000,000 productive TCRbeta reads were generated by sequencing, corresponding to an average of around 3.8 million reads per sample. Using bulk TCRbeta repertoires from over 14 lung cancer patients, the study set lung tumor tissue side by side with matched distant non-tumor lung tissue. TCRbeta CDR3 sequencing was performed on more than 25 paired specimens, with one tumor sample and one normal lung sample collected per patient.

Results the study describes overall, beyond this receptor: Tumor tissue showed significantly higher TCR diversity (inverse Simpson) than normal lung tissue, at about 400 vs 150 (P = 0.0075, Mann-Whitney U test). TCR diversity was significantly higher in younger patients, and greater tumor TCR diversity was associated with shorter overall survival and shorter disease-free survival. Neither the sequencing platform nor unique molecular identifiers are named or mentioned anywhere in the methods. Because peripheral blood was not sequenced, blood TCRbeta repertoires in the lung cancer patients of the study were not examined. Only about 15 patients were included in the cohort, and the need for larger samples and more detailed clinical data was noted by the authors. The top 100 clones accounted for a significantly larger cumulative portion of the repertoire in normal lung than in tumor tissue.

RNA was isolated from bulk unsorted tissue, and RNA quality was assessed with a NanoDrop ND-1000 and an Agilent 2100. All donors had newly diagnosed lung cancer, had not received prior chemotherapy, and were admitted for thoracic surgery in China between August and November 2014. Patients who had received previous radiotherapy or chemotherapy, or who had another concurrent cancer, were excluded from the study. Pieces of surgical tissue measuring about 1-2 cm3 were kept in RNAlater solution and held at -80 degrees C until needed. Sequences were obtained from lung tumor tissue. The receptor was derived from a young man with non-small cell lung cancer.

Read as DNA, the sequence is TGTGCCAGCAGTTCAACGACAGGGGTAGAGACCCAGTACTTC. Its translation reads: CASSSTTGVETQYF. In this chain, TRBV12-3 or TRBV12-4 is recombined with TRBJ2-5, with 8 middle bases fitting TRBD1. Its CDR3 holds 14 amino acids, cysteine through phenylalanine. Kept here is only the CDR3 DNA, which spans 42 bases and is read in frame from base 1. V lost 4 bases and J lost 4 bases, and the count of bases not matched to a germline gene is 5.